Listed below are T cell receptor beta chains from one sample, sequenced in a study of blood T cell repertoires in COVID-19. Assay: immunoSEQ multiplex PCR; the TCRdb copy retains only in-frame clones and omits some. This sample has about 190,000 clones, with roughly 80% found just once. Sequenced: peripheral blood. The receptors were sampled from a woman aged 55 to 70 with COVID-19, enrolled during active disease. Both conserved end residues are part of each CDR3. D genes are given only for firm matches. Clone size is stated in some rows and not others, as once, few, many or a class when expanded.

J gene | D gene | V gene | clone size | CDR3 DNA | CDR3 protein
TRBJ2-3 | TRBD2 | TRBV5-4 | . | TGTGCCAGCAGCTTTCCGGCGGGGGGACTCACAGATACGCAGTATTTT | CASSFPAGGLTDTQYF
TRBJ1-5 | TRBD1 | TRBV6-5 | . | TGTGCCAGCAGGACAGGGGGGAAACAGCCCCAGCATTTT | CASRTGGKQPQHF
TRBJ1-5 | . | TRBV19 | . | TGTGCCAGTAGTAGGGACATCCGTCAGCCCCAGCATTTT | CASSRDIRQPQHF
TRBJ2-1 | TRBD2 | TRBV4-2 | . | TGTGCCAGCAGCCACTCCTCGAGGGAGCGGGGGGGCCGCAATGAGCAGTTCTTC | CASSHSSRERGGRNEQFF
TRBJ1-1 | . | TRBV2 | . | TGTGCCAGCAGTGACAGGGGTTGGACCACTGAAGCTTTCTTT | CASSDRGWTTEAFF
TRBJ1-4 | TRBD1 | TRBV10-3 | . | TGTGCCATCAGTGCTGGGACAGGGAGGGCAACTAATGAAAAACTGTTTTTT | CAISAGTGRATNEKLFF
TRBJ2-7 | . | TRBV4-2 | . | TGTGCCAGCAGCCAAGAATTGCGCCTTGAGGGATTAGGCGAGCAGTACTTC | CASSQELRLEGLGEQYF
TRBJ2-5 | TRBD2 | TRBV3-1/TRBV3-2 | few | TGTGCCAGCAACCCTTCTAGCGGGAATCTGGAGACCCAGTACTTC | CASNPSSGNLETQYF
TRBJ2-2 | . | TRBV5-1 | . | TGCGCCAGCAGCCCCAGGGATTCGGGCACCGGGGAGCTGTTTTTT | CASSPRDSGTGELFF
TRBJ2-3 | . | TRBV7-9 | . | TGTGCCAGCAGCTTAGTGGACAGATTCACAGATACGCAGTATTTT | CASSLVDRFTDTQYF
TRBJ2-2 | . | TRBV27 | once | TGTGCCAGCAGAATCGGGACACTGAACACCGGGGAGCTGTTTTTT | CASRIGTLNTGELFF
TRBJ1-5 | . | TRBV6-1 | . | TGTGCCAGCAGTGAAGGCAGGATTGTGTATCAGCCCCAGCATTTT | CASSEGRIVYQPQHF
TRBJ1-6 | . | TRBV4-3 | . | TGCGCCAGCAGCCCAATGGCCAATTCACCCCTCCACTTT | CASSPMANSPLHF
TRBJ2-7 | TRBD2 | TRBV28 | . | TGTGCCAGCCGGGGGGGCCTCTACGAGCAGTACTTC | CASRGGLYEQYF
TRBJ1-5 | TRBD1 | TRBV20-1 | few | TGCAGTGCTAGTCTCGGGACAGGGGGCTATCAGCCCCAGCATTTT | CSASLGTGGYQPQHF
TRBJ1-6 | . | TRBV28 | . | TGTGCCAGCAGTTCTCGCCGGGGGGCGAATCCCGATTCACCCCTCCACTTT | CASSSRRGANPDSPLHF
TRBJ1-2 | . | TRBV28 | . | TGTGCCAGCAGGGTTACGGGACTACGACATTATGGCTACACCTTC | CASRVTGLRHYGYTF
TRBJ1-2 | . | TRBV6-5 | . | TGTGCCAGCAGTTACGCCCGGGAGCGGGGTTACACCTTC | CASSYARERGYTF
TRBJ2-3 | TRBD2 | TRBV28 | . | TGTGCCAGCAGTTTTAGCGGGAGCAGGGCAGATACGCAGTATTTT | CASSFSGSRADTQYF
TRBJ2-5 | . | TRBV3-1/TRBV3-2 | . | TGTGCCAGCAGCGTTGACAGTAACCAAGAGACCCAGTACTTC | CASSVDSNQETQYF
TRBJ1-5 | TRBD1 | TRBV27 | . | TGTGCCAGCAGCCAACAGGGGGGCAATCAGCCCCAGCATTTT | CASSQQGGNQPQHF
TRBJ2-4 | TRBD1 | TRBV28 | . | TGTGCCAGCAGTATATGGACAGGGGCGATAAACATTCAGTACTTC | CASSIWTGAINIQYF
TRBJ2-7 | . | TRBV18 | . | TGTGCCAGCTCACCTGGCAGGGCCCCGTACGAGCAGTACTTC | CASSPGRAPYEQYF
TRBJ2-3 | TRBD1 | TRBV6-1 | . | TGTGCCAGCAGTGAAGCCGGCGGACAGGGCTCAGATACGCAGTATTTT | CASSEAGGQGSDTQYF
TRBJ2-1 | . | TRBV10-3 | once | TGTGCCGGGAGTCCCTCAGGCTCCTACAATGAGCAGTTCTTC | CAGSPSGSYNEQFF
TRBJ2-5 | . | TRBV29-1 | . | TGCAGCGTTTATGAAGAGACCCAGTACTTC | CSVYEETQYF
TRBJ1-2 | TRBD1 | TRBV7-2 | . | TGTGCCAGCAGCCAAGGACAGGGCGCGGACTATGGCTACACCTTC | CASSQGQGADYGYTF
TRBJ1-4 | . | TRBV6-5 | . | TGTGCCAGCAACCTCCAGGCCAATGAAAAACTGTTTTTT | CASNLQANEKLFF
TRBJ2-3 | TRBD2 | TRBV5-1 | . | TGCGCCAGCAGCTTGGGAGGCGGGAGGAATGTAGATACGCAGTATTTT | CASSLGGGRNVDTQYF
TRBJ2-1 | . | TRBV5-8 | . | TGTGCCAGCAGCGATTCAGGGGACCCTTTAGATGAGCAGTTCTTC | CASSDSGDPLDEQFF
TRBJ2-1 | . | TRBV7-3 | . | TGTGCCAGCAGCTTGGGGGGACATGAGCAGTTCTTC | CASSLGGHEQFF
TRBJ2-3 | TRBD2 | TRBV28 | . | TGTGCCAGCAGTTTCCGGGGACTAGCAACGCAGTATTTT | CASSFRGLATQYF
TRBJ1-2 | . | TRBV27 | . | TGTGCCAGCAGTTTAGTTGGCGGGACCTATGGCTACACCTTC | CASSLVGGTYGYTF
TRBJ1-6 | TRBD1 | TRBV6-6 | . | TGTGCCAGCACTCCGGGACAGACTAATTCACCCCTCCACTTT | CASTPGQTNSPLHF
TRBJ2-2 | . | TRBV7-2 | . | TGTGCCAGCAGCTTAGCGTTGCGATCGAACACCGGGGAGCTGTTTTTT | CASSLALRSNTGELFF
TRBJ1-3 | . | TRBV7-9 | . | TGTGCCAGCAGCTTAAGCAGGTGGGACACCATATATTTT | CASSLSRWDTIYF
TRBJ2-1 | TRBD2 | TRBV5-1 | . | TGCGCCAGCACTCTGGGGGGCCTAGCGGGAGGTAGTGAGCAGTTCTTC | CASTLGGLAGGSEQFF
TRBJ2-2 | TRBD2 | TRBV2 | . | TGTGCCAGCAGTGCGCCGGGACTATCTTCTGTGGAGCTGTTTTTT | CASSAPGLSSVELFF
TRBJ2-7 | TRBD2 | TRBV4-1 | . | TGCGCCAGCAGGCAGGAACCGGGACTAGCGTACGAGCAGTACTTC | CASRQEPGLAYEQYF
TRBJ1-4 | . | TRBV5-1 | . | TGCGCCAGCAGCAACAGAACAGGGCTCCGTGAAAAACTGTTTTTT | CASSNRTGLREKLFF
TRBJ1-5 | . | TRBV3-1/TRBV3-2 | many | TGTGCCAGCAGCCAAGATTCCGCCTACAGCAATCAGCCCCAGCATTTT | CASSQDSAYSNQPQHF
TRBJ1-4 | . | TRBV7-9 | . | TGTGCCAGCAGCGAATCAGGGTTCACAACTAATGAAAAACTGTTTTTT | CASSESGFTTNEKLFF
TRBJ2-3 | TRBD2 | TRBV11-2 | . | TGTGCCAGCAGCCCCAGCGGGAGTGTCGCAGATACGCAGTATTTT | CASSPSGSVADTQYF
TRBJ1-4 | . | TRBV11-2 | . | TGTGCCAGCAGCTTAGTAGGCGGCAGGGGAGTTGAAAAACTGTTTTTT | CASSLVGGRGVEKLFF
TRBJ1-4 | TRBD1 | TRBV3-1/TRBV3-2 | . | TGTGCCAGCAGCCCGCGGACAGGCGGAAGCGAAAAACTGTTTTTT | CASSPRTGGSEKLFF
TRBJ2-5 | TRBD1 | TRBV9 | . | TGTGCCAGCAGCCCCGGGACAGGGGCTGTAGAGACCCAGTACTTC | CASSPGTGAVETQYF
TRBJ2-5 | TRBD2 | TRBV7-9 | . | TGTGCCAGCAGCTCTGGACTAGCGGGGCGAGAGACCCAGTACTTC | CASSSGLAGRETQYF
TRBJ2-5 | TRBD2 | TRBV19 | . | TGTGCCAGTAGTATCGATAGCGGGGGGCCAGAGACCCAGTACTTC | CASSIDSGGPETQYF
TRBJ1-5 | . | TRBV28 | . | TGTGCCAGCAGTTTATTCTCACAGACAGGTTTCAATCAGCCCCAGCATTTT | CASSLFSQTGFNQPQHF
TRBJ1-3 | . | TRBV11-2 | few | TGTGCCAGCAGCTTAGTTTTTTTAGGCGCCGGAGACCCTGGAAACACCATATATTTT | CASSLVFLGAGDPGNTIYF
TRBJ2-5 | TRBD2 | TRBV7-9 | . | TGTGCCAGCAGCTTAACGGGAGGGCAGACCCAGTACTTC | CASSLTGGQTQYF
TRBJ1-4 | . | TRBV10-2 | . | TGCGCCAGCAGTGAGCGGGGAGTACGAGAAAAACTGTTTTTT | CASSERGVREKLFF
TRBJ1-3 | . | TRBV6-5 | . | TGTGCCAGCAGGACAGGTCCAAATGGAAACACCATATATTTT | CASRTGPNGNTIYF